These 19 T cell receptor beta chains were sequenced from one sample in a study of blood T cell repertoires in COVID-19. Data came from immunoSEQ multiplex PCR; TCRdb stores just in-frame clones and leaves some out. The sample carries fewer than 85,000 clones, around 79% recorded once. The sample was peripheral blood. These receptors were taken from a man between 60 and 75 years old with active or convalescent COVID-19.

The CDR3 loop is CASSVSGSYGYTF. CDR3 sequence (DNA): TGTGCCAGCAGCGTGAGCGGGAGCTATGGCTACACCTTC. V usage is TRBV5-8 and J usage is TRBJ1-2; D call uncertain. This CDR3 contains 13 residues. Germline CDR1 reads SGHTS; CDR2 reads YDEGEE. Trimming took 4 bases from V and 4 from J, leaving 11 bases between them.

The chain couples TRBV28 to TRBJ2-5, with TRBD2 as a possible D gene (7 bases). Germline CDR1 reads MDHEN; CDR2 reads SYDVKM. The germline V and J ends were trimmed by 6 bases and 4 bases, with 21 bases remaining between them. The CDR3 has 16 amino acids. CDR3 in DNA: TGTGCCAGCAGCCCACCCCAGGGGAGGGTCGGAGAGACCCAGTACTTC. This sequence encodes CASSPPQGRVGETQYF.

The chain uses TRBV4-1 and TRBJ1-6; D remains ambiguous. This CDR3 has 16 residues. Germline CDR1 MGHRA, CDR2 YSYEKL. V was trimmed by 1 base and J by 7 bases, leaving 14 bases between them. CDR3 nucleotide sequence: TGCGCCAGCAGCCAAGGTCCTCCTTCCGGGAATTCACCCCTCCACTTT. Translation gives CASSQGPPSGNSPLHF.

In this sample, this clone turned up a few times. The chain couples TRBV18 to TRBJ2-5, with D perhaps TRBD1 (6 bases). Trimming removed 2 bases from V and 4 bases from J, with 20 bases in between. Germline-derived CDR1 and CDR2 are KGHSH and LQKENI. The CDR3 consists of 17 residues. CDR3 amino acids: CASSPSPMDSEGETQYF. In nucleotides, the CDR3 is TGTGCCAGCTCACCATCCCCAATGGACAGCGAGGGAGAGACCCAGTACTTC.

The chain couples TRBV5-6 to TRBJ1-1; 7 nucleotides align to TRBD1. CDR3 length: 13 amino acids. CDR1 and CDR2 from the germline V gene are SGHDT and YYEEEE. Trimming took 0 bases from V and 9 from J; bases not matched to a gene: 5. The CDR3 sequence: CASSLGVQGKAFF. CDR3 in DNA: TGTGCCAGCAGCTTGGGGGTACAGGGGAAAGCTTTCTTT.

The gene calls are TRBV19 and TRBJ1-3; D is unresolved. The ends were cut back, 6 bases at V and 4 bases at J, with 4 bases in the middle. The germline gives CDR1 LNHDA, CDR2 SQIVND (reference sequence). The CDR3 covers 11 residues. CDR3 sequence reads: CASRQGNTIYF. CDR3 coding DNA: TGTGCCAGTAGACAAGGAAACACCATATATTTT.

This sequence joins TRBV20-1 and TRBJ2-7; D unclear. V dropped 3 bases and J dropped 6 bases, with 9 bases sitting between them. The length of the CDR3 is 11 residues. Germline V gene data show CDR1 as DFQATT and CDR2 as SNEGSKA (reference sequence). CDR3 sequence reads: CSASASREQYF. CDR3 DNA sequence: TGCAGTGCTAGTGCTAGTCGCGAGCAGTACTTC.

The chain joins TRBV25-1 to TRBJ1-5; maybe TRBD1 (6 bases). CDR1 is MGHDK, CDR2 SYGVNS, per germline. This CDR3 comprises 15 residues. V was cut by 2 bases and J by 5 bases, with 13 bases left in between. CDR3 sequence reads: CASSEGGRGDQPQHF. CDR3 in DNA: TGTGCCAGCAGTGAAGGAGGCAGGGGAGATCAGCCCCAGCATTTT.

The CDR3 nucleotides are TGTGCCAGCAGCCACACCCTTCTCGACAGGGACGAGCAGTACTTC. Protein sequence: CASSHTLLDRDEQYF. The chain couples TRBV3-1 (or the pseudogene TRBV3-2) to TRBJ2-7; 7 bases are a match to TRBD1. From germline, CDR1 is LGHDT and CDR2 YNNKEL (reference sequence). The V gene end was trimmed by 3 bases and the J gene end by 5 bases; junction bases not matched to a gene: 10. The CDR3 has 15 residues.

The CDR3 here is CASTSWGGRTNEKLFF. In nucleotides, the CDR3 is TGTGCCAGCACCTCTTGGGGGGGAAGAACTAATGAAAAACTGTTTTTT. V and J are TRBV28 and TRBJ1-4; D perhaps matches TRBD1 (5 bases). The V gene's germline CDR1 is MDHEN and CDR2 SYDVKM. The CDR3 is 16 residues long. V was cut by 7 bases and J by 1 base, with 16 bases left in between.

The chain carries TRBV5-6 and TRBJ1-5; tentatively, D is TRBD1 (6 bases). Germline V gene lookup returns CDR1 SGHDT and CDR2 YYEEEE. The CDR3 runs to 14 residues. V was cut by 0 bases and J by 6 bases, with 10 bases left in between. The CDR3 loop is CASSLAGESQPQHF. The CDR3 coding sequence is TGTGCCAGCAGCTTGGCAGGGGAGAGTCAGCCCCAGCATTTT. The full variable domain, its missing parts supplied by reference TRBV5-6 and TRBJ1-5, is DAGVTQSPTHLIKTRGQQVTLRCSPKSGHDTVSWYQQALGQGPQFIFQYYEEEERQRGNFPDRFSGHQFPNYSSELNVNALLLGDSALYLCASSLAGESQPQHFGDGTRLSIL.

This chain links TRBV27 with TRBJ1-5; 7 positions agree with TRBD1. The CDR3 spans 15 residues. J lost 2 bases, V lost 6 bases, and 7 bases had no gene match. Germline CDR1 is MNHEY and CDR2 is SMNVEV (reference sequence). Here the CDR3 reads CASRSGTEGNQPQHF. CDR3 nucleotide sequence: TGTGCCAGCAGGTCCGGGACAGAAGGCAATCAGCCCCAGCATTTT.

The chain uses TRBV10-3 and TRBJ1-5; D not certain. There are 15 residues in the CDR3. The V and J ends lost 2 bases and 3 bases respectively, with 11 bases between them. CDR1 ENHRY and CDR2 SYGVKD come from the germline V gene. The CDR3 sequence: CAISERQADNQPQHF. The CDR3 coding sequence is TGTGCCATCAGTGAGCGGCAGGCCGACAATCAGCCCCAGCATTTT.

This rearrangement joins TRBV5-1 to TRBJ2-3, with D tentatively TRBD2 (6 bases). Germline V gene lookup returns CDR1 SGHRS and CDR2 YFSETQ. CDR3 length: 15 residues. V was cut by 0 bases and J by 1 base, with 9 bases left in between. The CDR3: CASSLGASGTDTQYF. The CDR3 bases are TGCGCCAGCAGCTTGGGAGCTAGCGGCACAGATACGCAGTATTTT.

The genes are TRBV5-1 and TRBJ1-2; D unresolved. Trimming removed 0 bases from V and 0 bases from J, with 12 bases in between. The CDR3 is made up of 16 amino acids. Germline V gives CDR1 SGHRS, CDR2 YFSETQ. The CDR3 nucleotides are TGCGCCAGCAGCTTGGCCCCGACACTGTCTAACTATGGCTACACCTTC. As protein: CASSLAPTLSNYGYTF.

The chain links TRBV5-1 to TRBJ2-3; D gene ambiguous. The CDR3 runs 13 residues. V was shortened by 2 bases and J by 3 bases, with 7 bases between the two germline ends. The germline V gene encodes CDR1 SGHRS and CDR2 YFSETQ. CDR3 protein: CASSFEVTDTQYF. The CDR3 DNA is TGCGCCAGCAGCTTTGAGGTGACAGATACGCAGTATTTT. The variable domain in full, with the rest retrieved from reference TRBV5-1 and TRBJ2-3, is KAGVTQTPRYLIKTRGQQVTLSCSPISGHRSVSWYQQTPGQGLQFLFEYFSETQRNKGNFPGRFSGRQFSNSRSEMNVSTLELGDSALYLCASSFEVTDTQYFGPGTRLTVL.

This clone was recorded a few times. V gene TRBV4-1 combines with J gene TRBJ2-7; TRBD2 aligns across 9 bases. The germline CDR1 and CDR2 sequences are MGHRA and YSYEKL. V was pared by 2 bases and J by 5 bases, with 4 bases of the junction left unmatched. The CDR3 length is 14 residues. The CDR3 DNA reads TGCGCCAGCAGCCAACTAGCGGGGTCCGACGAGCAGTACTTC. Residues: CASSQLAGSDEQYF.

The chain uses TRBV28 and TRBJ2-7, with TRBD1 matching 7 bases. Germline V gene lookup returns CDR1 MDHEN and CDR2 SYDVKM. V lost 4 bases, J lost 4 bases, and 7 bases stayed unmatched. This CDR3 region has 14 residues. This CDR3 is CASSSGTALYEQYF. The CDR3 DNA reads TGTGCCAGCAGTTCCGGGACAGCGTTATACGAGCAGTACTTC.

J is TRBJ1-6 and V is TRBV5-1, with TRBD1 matching 7 bases. The CDR3 totals 17 residues. The V gene end was trimmed by 1 base and the J gene end by 0 bases; junction bases not matched to a gene: 4. Per the germline V gene, CDR1 is SGHRS and CDR2 is YFSETQ. The CDR3 is CASSLTGQSSYNSPLHF. In DNA, the CDR3 is TGCGCCAGCAGCTTGACGGGACAGAGCTCCTATAATTCACCCCTCCACTTT.